This T cell receptor beta chain emerged from a study of Graves' ophthalmopathy and Graves' hyperthyroidism. This clonotype was recorded many times. The J segment lost 5 bases and the V segment lost 0 bases, leaving 6 bases of the junction unmatched. The germline gives CDR1 MNHEY, CDR2 SVGAGI. The CDR3 runs 15 residues. RNA transcripts were the source from which TCR beta CDR3 regions were amplified. First-round RT-PCR employed HTBI primers, with a second-round multiplex PCR after it. Using its own MiXCR run on the multiplex PCR reads, TCRdb lists one record per CDR3 protein. The sample lists about 420,000 distinct CDR3 sequences, roughly 20% seen once, with roughly 3% in the top ten.

The V gene is TRBV6-5, the J gene TRBJ2-5, with 7 nucleotides matching TRBD2. Sequencing input: peripheral blood. The sequence derives from a woman aged 18-29 years with stable Graves' hyperthyroidism. CDR3: CASSYSPLGGETQYF. The CDR3 DNA reads as TGTGCCAGCAGTTACTCGCCTCTCGGGGGGGAGACCCAGTACTTC.